This T cell receptor (beta chain) was sequenced during a study of blood T cell repertoires in COVID-19. Study details: Italy, Spain and the United States were the sources of the convalescent and acute COVID-19 samples. Sources were T cells, B-cell-depleted T cells, or PBMCs; the material itself was cDNA or gDNA.

The CDR3 sequence is 12 residues long. V was trimmed by 3 bases and J by 6 bases, leaving 6 bases between them. CDR1 is SGHDN and CDR2 is FVKESK in the germline V gene. Under the authors' procedure: It was from reference gene primer amplification that nucleated cell counts were estimated. Repertoires were generated with immunoSEQ multiplex PCR, while TCRdb's copy carries only in-frame clones and drops some. That table supplies the V and J calls and clone size; D and trimming were determined from the DNA. Of under 350,000 clones listed, 75% to 90% are singletons. The TCR was taken from a man aged 50 to 59 with acute or convalescent COVID-19. The specimen sequenced was peripheral blood. The chain uses TRBV14 and TRBJ1-5; a weak D match, TRBD1 (5 bases). CDR3 in DNA: TGTGCCAGCAGCCAGGGGGGTCAGCCCCAGCATTTT. Residues: CASSQGGQPQHF. Combining the CDR3 with reference TRBV14 and TRBJ1-5 gives the whole variable domain EAGVTQFPSHSVIEKGQTVTLRCDPISGHDNLYWYRRVMGKEIKFLLHFVKESKQDESGMPNNRFLAERTGGTYSTLKVQPAELEDSGVYFCASSQGGQPQHFGDGTRLSIL.